The T cell receptor (beta chain) under discussion was sequenced for a study of T cells in Graves' hyperthyroidism and ophthalmopathy. Findings and caveats of the study: In the blood, most expanded thyroid clonotypes above 0.001 appeared as well. Before onset, by a median of around 6.1 months, the model predicted ophthalmopathy. Stable hyperthyroidism and ophthalmopathy were separated using 13 V-J signatures.

Germline CDR1 is SEHNR and CDR2 is FQNEAQ (reference sequence). V was pared by 1 base and J by 7 bases, with 10 bases of the junction left unmatched. The length of the CDR3 is 15 residues. Diagnoses rested on clinical symptoms, serum thyroxine and TRAb, thyroid ultrasound and orbital computed tomography. This clonotype occurred a few times. Its antigen is not known. It was RNA transcripts that yielded the amplified TCR beta CDR3 regions. First-round RT-PCR with HTBI primers amplified the TCR CDR3 region. TCRdb called the multiplex PCR reads again in MiXCR, with one record for every CDR3 protein. Of about 400,000 distinct CDR3 sequences listed, nearly 15% were seen once; the top ten hold roughly 19%.

The sample consisted of blood. This sequence originates from a woman aged 55-70 years with Graves' ophthalmopathy. The chain joins TRBV7-9 to TRBJ2-7; 7 positions match TRBD2. The CDR3 spells CASSLVRGGPEEQYF. The CDR3 nucleotides read TGTGCCAGCAGCTTAGTGCGGGGAGGGCCGGAGGAGCAGTACTTC.